Included here is one T cell receptor beta chain sequence, with context. Its antigen is still unknown. From RNA transcripts, TCR beta CDR3 regions were amplified. During a first-round RT-PCR of the TCR CDR3, the HTBI primer set was used. One entry per CDR3 protein results from TCRdb running MiXCR on the multiplex PCR reads. The sample has about 290,000 distinct CDR3 sequences, 13% seen once. This record belongs to a study of T cells in Graves' hyperthyroidism and ophthalmopathy. Study observations and caveats: Blood also carried most thyroid clonotypes expanded above 0.001.

In germline, CDR1 is SGHKS, CDR2 YYEKEE (reference sequence). V shed 6 bases and J shed 1 base, with 11 bases lying between them. The CDR3 spans 14 residues. This TCR was recovered from a woman aged 25 to 45 with Graves' hyperthyroidism that later progressed to Graves' ophthalmopathy. The sample taken for sequencing was blood. This chain links TRBV5-5 with TRBJ2-1; no clear D gene. This chain's CDR3 is CASTLGASYNEQFF. The CDR3, as DNA: TGTGCCAGCACCCTGGGCGCTTCCTACAATGAGCAGTTCTTC.